A single sample is the source of the 20 T cell receptor beta chains below, sequenced in a study of beta chain features in type 1 diabetes. The study, taken as a whole, reports: Within each of all four CD4+ subsets, Type 1 diabetes patients had TCRB CDR3s that were moderately but significantly shorter.

The entirety of the isolated RNA underwent reverse transcription, so expressed TCRB transcripts were sequenced. TCRdb keeps only in-frame clones here, not all; method: immunoSEQ multiplex PCR. The repertoire includes 150,000 to 190,000 clones, about 9.4% of them detected once, and around 0.48% sits in the top ten. Their target antigens are unknown. The sample was central memory CD4+ T cells from blood. These receptors were taken from a man in his thirties or forties with type 1 diabetes.

The rearrangement uses TRBV6-1 and TRBJ2-3, with TRBD1 identical over 7 bases. The CDR3 consists of 15 residues. The V and J ends lost 5 bases and 2 bases, in that order; junction bases with no gene match: 7. Germline CDR1 is MNHNS and CDR2 is SASEGT. The CDR3 sequence is CASSPRGQTTDTQYF. The CDR3 DNA follows: TGTGCCAGCAGTCCCCGGGGACAGACCACAGATACGCAGTATTTT.

This chain connects TRBV2 to TRBJ2-2; 8 nucleotides align to TRBD2. Germline V gene data show CDR1 as SNHLY and CDR2 as FYNNEI. V was pared by 6 bases and J by 1 base, with 7 bases of the junction left unmatched. This CDR3 is built from 16 residues. The CDR3, as DNA: TGTGCCAGCAGATACACAGCGGGGGTGAACACCGGGGAGCTGTTTTTT. Translation gives CASRYTAGVNTGELFF. Supplemented by reference TRBV2 and TRBJ2-2, the full variable domain reads EPEVTQTPSHQVTQMGQEVILRCVPISNHLYFYWYRQILGQKVEFLVSFYNNEISEKSEIFDDQFSVERPDGSNFTLKIRSTKLEDSAMYFCASRYTAGVNTGELFFGEGSRLTVL.

The CDR3 bases are TGTGCCAGCAGTTTTTGGGGGGACGGTGGTTTCTTT. Encoded protein: CASSFWGDGGFF. The chain links TRBV28 to TRBJ1-1, with D perhaps TRBD1 (5 bases). Trimming shortened V by 3 bases and J by 13 bases, and 15 bases separated the two germline ends. The CDR3 totals 12 residues. Germline assignment: CDR1 MDHEN and CDR2 SYDVKM.

This clone was counted a few times. The V call is TRBV27, the J call TRBJ2-7; 10 bases align to TRBD1. The CDR3 spans 15 residues. V lost 5 bases and J lost 1; bases outside the gene matches: 5. Germline CDR1 reads MNHEY; CDR2 reads SMNVEV (reference sequence). The CDR3 region has the DNA TGTGCCAGCAGTCGACAGGGGGCGCAATCCTACGAGCAGTACTTC. It encodes CASSRQGAQSYEQYF.

This clone was counted only a few times. V and J are TRBV12-5 and TRBJ2-3, with 9 positions matching TRBD1. The germline V gene has CDR1 LGHNT and CDR2 FRNRAP. The CDR3 consists of 15 residues. Trimming took 1 base from V and 3 from J; bases not matched to a gene: 2. CDR3 coding DNA: TGTGCTAGTGGTTTGGGGGGACAGGGAACAGATACGCAGTATTTT. It translates to CASGLGGQGTDTQYF.

V gene TRBV7-9 combines with J gene TRBJ2-5; 8 bases match TRBD2. Germline assignment: CDR1 SEHNR and CDR2 FQNEAQ (reference sequence). V shed 5 bases and J 1 base; nucleotides not matched to a gene: 6. This CDR3 contains 15 residues. The CDR3 DNA reads as TGTGCCAGCAGCCCGTTAGCGGGATCCCAAGAGACCCAGTACTTC. Translation gives CASSPLAGSQETQYF.

For this clone: This sample also contains other DNA sequences that code for the same CDR3. The CDR3 DNA sequence: TGTGCCAGCTCACCGGGACAGGGATCCTACGAGCAGTACTTC. This sequence encodes CASSPGQGSYEQYF. The chain recombines TRBV18 with TRBJ2-7; the match to TRBD1 covers 9 bases. The germline gives CDR1 KGHSH, CDR2 LQKENI. V shed 3 bases and J 1 base; nucleotides not matched to a gene: 1. The length of the CDR3 is 14 residues.

The chain is built from TRBV28 and TRBJ2-7; 13 nucleotides match TRBD2. Germline-derived CDR1 and CDR2 are MDHEN and SYDVKM. The CDR3 loop spans 15 amino acids. The junction had 5 bases not matched to a gene; V was cut back by 6 bases and J by 3 bases. The CDR3 sequence: CASRFGTSGDYEQYF. The CDR3 DNA reads as TGTGCCAGCAGGTTCGGGACTAGCGGGGACTACGAGCAGTACTTC.

The chain joins TRBV2 to TRBJ1-1, with 9 nucleotides matching TRBD1. The V and J ends lost 4 bases and 10 bases, in that order; junction bases with no gene match: 10. Germline CDR1 SNHLY, CDR2 FYNNEI. The CDR3 totals 14 residues. CDR3 in DNA: TGTGCCAGCAGTGTAAGAACAGGGGGCGGACGAGCTTTCTTT. Translation gives CASSVRTGGGRAFF.

The CDR3 here is CASSSLEADNEQFF. For the CDR3, the DNA is TGTGCCAGCAGCTCCCTCGAAGCGGACAATGAGCAGTTCTTC. J is TRBJ2-1 and V is TRBV4-2; D possibly corresponds to TRBD2 (5 bases). This CDR3 region has 14 residues. Trimming removed 5 bases from V and 5 bases from J, with 13 bases in between. Looked up from germline, CDR1 is LGHNA and CDR2 is YNFKEQ.

The CDR3 loop reads CASSLLGLAGGGTQYF. The CDR3 DNA reads as TGTGCCAGCAGCTTATTGGGACTAGCGGGAGGAGGGACCCAGTACTTC. The gene calls are TRBV7-3 and TRBJ2-5; TRBD2 agrees at 15 bases. The CDR3 runs to 16 residues. Looked up from germline, CDR1 is SGHTA and CDR2 is FQGTGA. The junction had 5 bases not matched to a gene; V was cut back by 2 bases and J by 7 bases. The full variable domain, with the rest looked up from reference TRBV7-3 and TRBJ2-5, is GAGVSQTPSNKVTEKGKYVELRCDPISGHTALYWYRQSLGQGPEFLIYFQGTGAADDSGLPNDRFFAVRPEGSVSTLKIQRTERGDSAVYLCASSLLGLAGGGTQYFGPGTRLLVL.

The chain is built from TRBV5-4 and TRBJ2-5; 8 bases align to TRBD2. Looked up from germline, CDR1 is SGHNT and CDR2 is YYREEE (reference sequence). The CDR3 consists of 14 residues. Germline trimming cut 4 bases from V and 5 bases from J; bases unmatched to any gene: 7. CDR3 in DNA: TGTGCCAGCAGCATGGGACTAGGTGGTGAGACCCAGTACTTC. Translated, it gives CASSMGLGGETQYF. Looking up the rest from reference TRBV5-4 and TRBJ2-5 gives the full variable domain: ETGVTQSPTHLIKTRGQQVTLRCSSQSGHNTVSWYQQALGQGPQFIFQYYREEENGRGNFPPRFSGLQFPNYSSELNVNALELDDSALYLCASSMGLGGETQYFGPGTRLLVL.

The V call is TRBV9, the J call TRBJ1-1; TRBD1 matches 9 bases. CDR1 and CDR2 from the germline V gene are SGDLS and YYNGEE. Trimming took 3 bases from V and 6 from J; bases not matched to a gene: 6. This CDR3 comprises 14 residues. The CDR3 bases are TGTGCCAGCAGCGCATCCGGGACAGGGCCTGAAGCTTTCTTT. Translating it yields CASSASGTGPEAFF.

V gene TRBV27 combines with J gene TRBJ2-2, with 12 bases fitting TRBD2. Looked up from germline, CDR1 is MNHEY and CDR2 is SMNVEV (reference sequence). The V gene end was trimmed by 6 bases and the J gene end by 1 base; junction bases not matched to a gene: 3. The CDR3 covers 16 residues. This CDR3 is CASSSGLAGNTGELFF. CDR3 DNA: TGTGCCAGCAGCTCGGGACTAGCGGGGAACACCGGGGAGCTGTTTTTT.

This clone was seen only a few times. This chain links TRBV2 with TRBJ2-7; D remains unclear. Trimming took 7 bases from V and 0 from J, leaving 7 bases between them. Per the germline V gene, CDR1 is SNHLY and CDR2 is FYNNEI. The CDR3 loop spans 12 amino acids. CDR3 bases: TGTGCCAGCAAGGAGAACTCCTACGAGCAGTACTTC. Amino acid sequence: CASKENSYEQYF.

This chain uses TRBV7-2 with TRBJ2-1; a weak D match, TRBD1 (5 bases). The germline CDR1 and CDR2 sequences are SGHTA and FQGNSA. The CDR3 has 15 residues. V lost 2 bases and J 4 bases, leaving 12 bases between the germline ends. CDR3 protein: CASSLLLQGYNEQFF. CDR3 coding DNA: TGTGCCAGCAGCTTACTCTTGCAGGGTTACAATGAGCAGTTCTTC.

In this sample, this clone turned up a few times. The rearrangement links TRBV7-9 to TRBJ2-1, with D possibly matching TRBD1 (5 bases). CDR1 is SEHNR, CDR2 FQNEAQ, per germline (reference sequence). V shed 1 base and J shed 6 bases, with 16 bases lying between them. The CDR3 consists of 16 residues. The CDR3, as DNA: TGTGCCAGCAGCTTAGGGGCAGGGCTGAATGGCAATGAGCAGTTCTTC. Translated: CASSLGAGLNGNEQFF.

The table lists this clone with a few counts. The J gene is TRBJ1-1, the V gene TRBV5-1, with D maybe TRBD1 (6 bases). Germline V lookup: CDR1 SGHRS, CDR2 YFSETQ. This CDR3 has 16 amino acids. V was shortened by 0 bases and J by 0 bases, with 12 bases between the two germline ends. The CDR3 sequence: CASSLGPGVMNTEAFF. The CDR3 DNA reads TGCGCCAGCAGCTTGGGGCCAGGGGTAATGAACACTGAAGCTTTCTTT. The full variable domain, completed using reference TRBV5-1 and TRBJ1-1, is KAGVTQTPRYLIKTRGQQVTLSCSPISGHRSVSWYQQTPGQGLQFLFEYFSETQRNKGNFPGRFSGRQFSNSRSEMNVSTLELGDSALYLCASSLGPGVMNTEAFFGQGTRLTVV.

The chain employs TRBV29-1 and TRBJ1-3; D unclear. The CDR3 length is 13 residues. Germline CDR1 and CDR2: SQVTM and ANQGSEA. Trimming stripped 3 bases from V and 3 bases from J, with 9 bases between. Here the CDR3 reads CSVEEGGGNTIYF. For the CDR3, the DNA is TGCAGCGTTGAGGAGGGTGGTGGAAACACCATATATTTT. Combining the CDR3 with reference TRBV29-1 and TRBJ1-3 gives the whole variable domain SAVISQKPSRDICQRGTSLTIQCQVDSQVTMMFWYRQQPGQSLTLIATANQGSEATYESGFVIDKFPISRPNLTFSTLTVSNMSPEDSSIYLCSVEEGGGNTIYFGEGSWLTVV.

V gene TRBV2 combines with J gene TRBJ2-5; D not certain. The CDR3 extends over 14 amino acids. The germline V and J ends were trimmed by 6 bases and 0 bases, with 11 bases remaining between them. Germline V gives CDR1 SNHLY, CDR2 FYNNEI. The CDR3 here is CASRETDYQETQYF. In DNA, the CDR3 is TGTGCCAGCAGGGAGACTGATTACCAAGAGACCCAGTACTTC.